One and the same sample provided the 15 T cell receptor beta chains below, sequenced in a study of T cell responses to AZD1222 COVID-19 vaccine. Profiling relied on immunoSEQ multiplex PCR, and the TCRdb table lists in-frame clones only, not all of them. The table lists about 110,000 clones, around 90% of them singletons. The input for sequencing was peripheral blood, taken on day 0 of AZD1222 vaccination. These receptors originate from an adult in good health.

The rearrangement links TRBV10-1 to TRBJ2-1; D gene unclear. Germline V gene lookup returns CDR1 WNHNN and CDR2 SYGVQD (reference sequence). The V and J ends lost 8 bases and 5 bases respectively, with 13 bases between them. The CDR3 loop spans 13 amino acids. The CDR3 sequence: CASSLFQHNEQFF. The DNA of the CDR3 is TGCGCCAGCTCCTTGTTCCAGCACAATGAGCAGTTCTTC.

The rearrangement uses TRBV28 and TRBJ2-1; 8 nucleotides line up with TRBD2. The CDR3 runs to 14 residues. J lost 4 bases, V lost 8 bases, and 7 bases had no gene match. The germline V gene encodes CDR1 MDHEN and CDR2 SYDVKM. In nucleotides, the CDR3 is TGTGCCAGCGGGAGCGGGAGCAGGTACAATGAGCAGTTCTTC. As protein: CASGSGSRYNEQFF.

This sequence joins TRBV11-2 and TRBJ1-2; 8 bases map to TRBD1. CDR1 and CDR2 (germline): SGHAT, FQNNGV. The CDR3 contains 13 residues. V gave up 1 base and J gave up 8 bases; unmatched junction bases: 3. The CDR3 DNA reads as TGTGCCAGCAGCTTAGCCGGACAGGGAGGCTACACCTTC. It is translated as CASSLAGQGGYTF.

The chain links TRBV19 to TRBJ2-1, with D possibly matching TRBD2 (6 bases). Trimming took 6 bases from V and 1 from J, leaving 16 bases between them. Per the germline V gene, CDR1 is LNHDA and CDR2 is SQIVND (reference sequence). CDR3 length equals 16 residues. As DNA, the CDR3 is TGTGCCAGTAGCTTATCCCCGGGAGCTTCCTACAATGAGCAGTTCTTC. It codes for CASSLSPGASYNEQFF.

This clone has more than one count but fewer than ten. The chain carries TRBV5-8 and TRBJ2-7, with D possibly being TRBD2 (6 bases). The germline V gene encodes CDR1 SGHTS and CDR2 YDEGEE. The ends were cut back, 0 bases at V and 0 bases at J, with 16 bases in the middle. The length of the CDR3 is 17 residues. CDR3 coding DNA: TGTGCCAGCAGCTTGGGGAGGGGCCGTACAGGCTCCTACGAGCAGTACTTC. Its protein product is CASSLGRGRTGSYEQYF.

The CDR3 region has the DNA TGTGCCAGCAGCCAAGCGGGGGCGGGTCAGCCCCAGCATTTT. It encodes CASSQAGAGQPQHF. This chain links TRBV3-1 (or the pseudogene TRBV3-2) with TRBJ1-5; a weak D match, TRBD1 (6 bases). CDR1 and CDR2 from the germline V gene are LGHDT and YNNKEL (reference sequence). V lost 1 base and J 6 bases, leaving 10 bases between the germline ends. The CDR3 spans 14 residues.

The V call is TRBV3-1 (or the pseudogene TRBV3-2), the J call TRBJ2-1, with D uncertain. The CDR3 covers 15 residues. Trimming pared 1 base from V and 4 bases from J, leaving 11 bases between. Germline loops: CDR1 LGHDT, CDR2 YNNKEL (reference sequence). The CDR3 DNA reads TGTGCCAGCAGCCAAGTCGGCGGAGTTTACAATGAGCAGTTCTTC. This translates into CASSQVGGVYNEQFF.

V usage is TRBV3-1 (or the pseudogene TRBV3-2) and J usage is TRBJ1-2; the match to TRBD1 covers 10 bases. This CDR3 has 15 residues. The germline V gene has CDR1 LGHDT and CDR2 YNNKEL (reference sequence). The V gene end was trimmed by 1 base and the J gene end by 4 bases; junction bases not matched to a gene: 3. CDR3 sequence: CASSQVWDRGYGYTF. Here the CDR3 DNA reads TGTGCCAGCAGCCAAGTATGGGACAGGGGCTATGGCTACACCTTC.

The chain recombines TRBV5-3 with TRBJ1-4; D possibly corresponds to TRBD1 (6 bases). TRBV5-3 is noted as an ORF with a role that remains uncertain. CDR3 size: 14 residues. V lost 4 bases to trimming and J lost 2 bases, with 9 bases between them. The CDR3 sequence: CARSQGLTNEKLFF. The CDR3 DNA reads TGTGCCAGAAGCCAGGGGTTGACTAATGAAAAACTGTTTTTT.

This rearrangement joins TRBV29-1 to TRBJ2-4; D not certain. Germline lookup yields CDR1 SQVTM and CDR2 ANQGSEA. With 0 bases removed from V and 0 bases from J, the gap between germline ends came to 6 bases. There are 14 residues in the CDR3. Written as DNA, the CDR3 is TGCAGCGTTGAAGATGCGGTAGCCAAAAACATTCAGTACTTC. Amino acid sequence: CSVEDAVAKNIQYF.

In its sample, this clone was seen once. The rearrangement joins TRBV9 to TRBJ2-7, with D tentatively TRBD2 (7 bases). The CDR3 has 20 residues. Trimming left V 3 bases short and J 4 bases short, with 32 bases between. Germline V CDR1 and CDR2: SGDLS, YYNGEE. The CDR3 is CASSGGGGSLTSTNLYEQYF. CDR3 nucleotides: TGTGCCAGCAGCGGGGGGGGCGGGAGCCTCACCTCTACAAACTTATACGAGCAGTACTTC.

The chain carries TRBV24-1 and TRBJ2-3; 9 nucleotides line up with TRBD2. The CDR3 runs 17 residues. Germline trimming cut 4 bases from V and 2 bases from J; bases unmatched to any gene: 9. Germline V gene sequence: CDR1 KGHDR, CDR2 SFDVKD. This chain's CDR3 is CATSEPIAGVPTDTQYF. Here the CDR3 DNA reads TGTGCCACCAGTGAACCGATAGCGGGAGTCCCCACAGATACGCAGTATTTT.

CDR3 DNA sequence: TGTGCCAGCAGTTTGACCGGTCGCGGGGAGCTGTTTTTT. Its translation: CASSLTGRGELFF. The chain has TRBV12-3 or TRBV12-4 and TRBJ2-2; unclear D gene. Trimming took off 3 bases at V and 7 bases at J, with 9 bases between the two ends. CDR3 size: 13 residues.

The CDR3 here is CASSQTGTENEQFF. As DNA, the CDR3 is TGTGCCAGCAGCCAAACCGGGACAGAGAATGAGCAGTTCTTC. The chain employs TRBV3-1 (or the pseudogene TRBV3-2) and TRBJ2-1; TRBD1 agrees at 7 bases. J lost 7 bases, V lost 2 bases, and 5 bases had no gene match. CDR3 length: 14 residues. The germline V gene has CDR1 LGHDT and CDR2 YNNKEL (reference sequence).

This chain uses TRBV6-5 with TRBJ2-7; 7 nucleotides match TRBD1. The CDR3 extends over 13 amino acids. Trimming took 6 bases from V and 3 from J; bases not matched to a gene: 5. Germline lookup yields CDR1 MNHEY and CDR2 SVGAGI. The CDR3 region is CASSPGQSYEQYF. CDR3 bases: TGTGCCAGCAGCCCGGGACAGAGCTACGAGCAGTACTTC.